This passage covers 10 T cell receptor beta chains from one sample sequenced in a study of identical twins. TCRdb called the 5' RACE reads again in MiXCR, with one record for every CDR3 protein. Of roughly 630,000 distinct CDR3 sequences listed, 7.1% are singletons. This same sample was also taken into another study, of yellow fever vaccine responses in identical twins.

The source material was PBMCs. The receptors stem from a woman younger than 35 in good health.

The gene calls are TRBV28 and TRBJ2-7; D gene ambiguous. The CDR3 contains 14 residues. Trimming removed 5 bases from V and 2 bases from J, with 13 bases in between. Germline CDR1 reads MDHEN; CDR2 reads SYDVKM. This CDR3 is CASSIITRPYEQYF. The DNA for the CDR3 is TGTGCCAGCAGTATTATAACCCGGCCCTACGAGCAGTACTTC.

CDR3 sequence (DNA): TGCGCCAGCAGCCAAGATGCCTTCTTTGTGACAGGGGGCTACGAGCAGTACTTC. Translation: CASSQDAFFVTGGYEQYF. The V gene is TRBV4-1, the J gene TRBJ2-7; 9 bases are a match to TRBD1. The CDR3 consists of 18 residues. Germline assignment: CDR1 MGHRA and CDR2 YSYEKL. The J segment lost 3 bases and the V segment lost 0 bases, leaving 12 bases of the junction unmatched.

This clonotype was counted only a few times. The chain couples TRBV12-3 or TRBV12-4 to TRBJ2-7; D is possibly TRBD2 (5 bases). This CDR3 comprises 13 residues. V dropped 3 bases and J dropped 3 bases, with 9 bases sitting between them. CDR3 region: CASSFAGGYEQYF. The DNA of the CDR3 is TGTGCCAGCAGTTTCGCAGGAGGCTACGAGCAGTACTTC.

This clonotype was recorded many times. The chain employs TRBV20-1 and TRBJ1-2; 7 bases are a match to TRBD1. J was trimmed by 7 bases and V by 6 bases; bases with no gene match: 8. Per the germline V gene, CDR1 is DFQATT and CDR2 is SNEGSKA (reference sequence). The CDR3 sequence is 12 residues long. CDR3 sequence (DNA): TGCAGTGCCACACAGGGGTTAGGTGGCTACACCTTC. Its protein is CSATQGLGGYTF.

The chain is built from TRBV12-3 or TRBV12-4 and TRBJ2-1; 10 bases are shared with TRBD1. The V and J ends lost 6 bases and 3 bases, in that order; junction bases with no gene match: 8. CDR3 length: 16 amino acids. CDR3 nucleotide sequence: TGTGCCAGCAGCCCGACAGGGGGCGTCGTCTACAATGAGCAGTTCTTC. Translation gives CASSPTGGVVYNEQFF.

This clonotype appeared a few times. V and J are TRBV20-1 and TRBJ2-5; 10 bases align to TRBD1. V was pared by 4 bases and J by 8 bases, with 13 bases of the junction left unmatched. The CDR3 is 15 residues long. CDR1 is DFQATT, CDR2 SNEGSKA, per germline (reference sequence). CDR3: CSATSTGQGTGTQYF. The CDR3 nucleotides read TGCAGTGCTACCTCGACGGGACAGGGGACGGGAACCCAGTACTTC.

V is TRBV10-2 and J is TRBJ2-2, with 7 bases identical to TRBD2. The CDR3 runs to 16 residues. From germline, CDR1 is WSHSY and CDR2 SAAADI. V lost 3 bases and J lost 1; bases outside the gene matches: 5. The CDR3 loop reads CASSDLAERNTGELFF. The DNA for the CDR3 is TGCGCCAGCAGTGACCTAGCGGAAAGGAACACCGGGGAGCTGTTTTTT.

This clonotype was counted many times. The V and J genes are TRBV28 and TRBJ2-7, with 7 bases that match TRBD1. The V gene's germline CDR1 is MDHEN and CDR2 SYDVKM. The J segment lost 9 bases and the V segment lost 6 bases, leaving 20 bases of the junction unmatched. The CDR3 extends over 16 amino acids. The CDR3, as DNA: TGTGCCAGCAGATACGCGTCCCACAGGGGCCCTTTTGGGCAGTACTTC. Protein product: CASRYASHRGPFGQYF.

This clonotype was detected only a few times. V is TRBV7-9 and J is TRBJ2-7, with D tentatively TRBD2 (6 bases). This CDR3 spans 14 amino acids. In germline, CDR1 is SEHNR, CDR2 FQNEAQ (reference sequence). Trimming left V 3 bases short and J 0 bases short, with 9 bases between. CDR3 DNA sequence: TGTGCCAGCAGCTTTGCGGGGAGCTCCTACGAGCAGTACGTC. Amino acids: CASSFAGSSYEQYV.

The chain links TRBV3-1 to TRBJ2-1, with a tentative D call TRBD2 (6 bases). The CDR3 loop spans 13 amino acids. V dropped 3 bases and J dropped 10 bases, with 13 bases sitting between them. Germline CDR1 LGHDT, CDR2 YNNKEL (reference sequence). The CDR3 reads CASSQGLPAEQFF. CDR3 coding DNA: TGTGCCAGCAGCCAGGGACTCCCAGCGGAGCAGTTCTTC.